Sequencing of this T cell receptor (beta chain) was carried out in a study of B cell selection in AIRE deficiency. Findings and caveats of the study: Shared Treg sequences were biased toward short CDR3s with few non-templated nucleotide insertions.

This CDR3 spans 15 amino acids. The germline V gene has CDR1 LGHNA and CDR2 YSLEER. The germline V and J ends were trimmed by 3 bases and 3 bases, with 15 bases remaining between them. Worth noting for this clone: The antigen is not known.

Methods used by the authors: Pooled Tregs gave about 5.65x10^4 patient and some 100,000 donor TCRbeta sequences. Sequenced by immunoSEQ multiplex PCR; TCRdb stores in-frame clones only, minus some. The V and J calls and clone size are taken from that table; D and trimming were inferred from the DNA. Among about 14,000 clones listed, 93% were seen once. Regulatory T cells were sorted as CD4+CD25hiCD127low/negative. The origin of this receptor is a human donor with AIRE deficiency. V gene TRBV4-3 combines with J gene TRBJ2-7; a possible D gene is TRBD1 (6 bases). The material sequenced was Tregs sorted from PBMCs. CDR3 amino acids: CASSQAMGHYYEQYF. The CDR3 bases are TGCGCCAGCAGCCAGGCAATGGGACACTACTACGAGCAGTACTTC.